This T cell receptor beta chain comes out of a study of shared clonotypes between healthy human individuals. Concerning this clone: Its antigen is unknown.

Findings and limits, study-wide: Donor clonotype sharing was expected to depend on sequencing depth.

Authors' processing steps: Filtering was not the same, since immunoSEQ gave junction-only sequences without quality scores. Measured with immunoSEQ multiplex PCR; TCRdb has only the in-frame clones, and not every one. V and J calls and clone size are copied from that table; D and trimming were computed from the DNA. The sample holds about 380,000 clones; 90% to 97% are singletons and the top ten take about 0.34%. The authors combined CD45RO+ cells with CCR7-negative CD45RA+ TemRA cells as CD8 memory. The V and J ends lost 0 bases and 5 bases respectively, with 16 bases between them. Germline-derived CDR1 and CDR2 are LNHDA and SQIVND (reference sequence). CDR3 length equals 16 residues.

Material: memory CD8+ T cells sorted from blood. This sample's subset: CD45RO+ cells pooled with CCR7-negative TemRA cells. V and J are TRBV19 and TRBJ1-1, with D perhaps matching TRBD1 (5 bases). The sequence came from a man under 40 in good health. Here the CDR3 DNA reads TGTGCCAGTAGTATAGAGTTGGGGGGATTCGGGACTGAAGCTTTCTTT. This codes for CASSIELGGFGTEAFF. Combining the CDR3 with reference TRBV19 and TRBJ1-1 gives the whole variable domain DGGITQSPKYLFRKEGQNVTLSCEQNLNHDAMYWYRQDPGQGLRLIYYSQIVNDFQKGDIAEGYSVSREKKESFPLTVTSAQKNPTAFYLCASSIELGGFGTEAFFGQGTRLTVV.